Presented here are 18 T cell receptor beta chains from one specimen sequenced in a study of blood T cell repertoires in COVID-19. Some clones are missing from TCRdb's copy, which holds only in-frame ones; the method was immunoSEQ multiplex PCR. This sample yields about 87,000 clones, of which around 83% are seen a single time; about a sixth belongs to the top ten. Sequencing was done on a sample of peripheral blood. These receptor sequences come from a woman aged 55-70 years with acute or convalescent COVID-19.

This chain's CDR3 is CASIPDRVRNQPQHF. The CDR3 DNA sequence: TGTGCCAGCATCCCGGACAGGGTGCGCAATCAGCCCCAGCATTTT. The J gene is TRBJ1-5, the V gene TRBV6-2 or TRBV6-3; TRBD1 matches 8 bases. V lost 7 bases and J lost 2; bases outside the gene matches: 7. Germline CDR1 and CDR2: MNHEY and SVGEGT. The CDR3 runs 15 residues.

The chain combines TRBV11-3 with TRBJ2-1; a weak D match, TRBD2 (6 bases). The germline V and J ends were trimmed by 5 bases and 3 bases, with 26 bases remaining between them. CDR1 SGHNT and CDR2 YENEEA come from the germline V gene. This CDR3 is 19 amino acids long. The DNA for the CDR3 is TGTGCCAGCAGCCTAGGGCGGAGGGTTGGAGGGAGCGACTACAATGAGCAGTTCTTC. It is translated as CASSLGRRVGGSDYNEQFF.

V usage is TRBV18 and J usage is TRBJ1-4; no clear D gene. Germline V gene data show CDR1 as KGHSH and CDR2 as LQKENI. The CDR3 has 16 amino acids. V lost 2 bases and J lost 2, with 12 bases in between. The CDR3 nucleotides are TGTGCCAGCTCACCATCGCCCGGTCGGACTAATGAAAAACTGTTTTTT. It specifies CASSPSPGRTNEKLFF.

The chain joins TRBV19 to TRBJ1-4; perhaps TRBD1 as D (5 bases). This CDR3 has 14 residues. Germline V CDR1 and CDR2: LNHDA, SQIVND (reference sequence). Trimming pared 3 bases from V and 5 bases from J, leaving 10 bases between. CDR3 sequence reads: CASSISGRNEKLFF. The CDR3 bases are TGTGCCAGTAGTATTTCAGGGAGGAATGAAAAACTGTTTTTT.

The chain couples TRBV11-3 to TRBJ1-1; D is possibly TRBD1 (6 bases). Looked up from germline, CDR1 is SGHNT and CDR2 is YENEEA. Trimming took 5 bases from V and 0 from J, leaving 10 bases between them. This CDR3 has 14 amino acids. The CDR3 loop reads CASSRTAMNTEAFF. The CDR3 coding sequence is TGTGCCAGCAGCAGGACAGCAATGAACACTGAAGCTTTCTTT.

This sequence joins TRBV2 and TRBJ1-4; 9 bases agree with TRBD1. Germline assignment: CDR1 SNHLY and CDR2 FYNNEI. This CDR3 spans 15 amino acids. V dropped 5 bases and J dropped 5; count of bases not matched to a gene: 6. Here the CDR3 reads CASSSTGGYNEKLFF. CDR3 bases: TGTGCCAGCAGTTCCACAGGGGGCTACAATGAAAAACTGTTTTTT.

The chain combines TRBV18 with TRBJ1-2; a weak D match, TRBD1 (5 bases). V shed 3 bases and J shed 6 bases, with 5 bases lying between them. The CDR3 sequence is 11 residues long. Germline V gives CDR1 KGHSH, CDR2 LQKENI. The CDR3 DNA reads as TGTGCCAGCTCACCCAGGGATGGCTACACCTTC. This gives the protein CASSPRDGYTF.

This clone appeared a few times. Other DNA sequences in the sample encode the same CDR3. This chain links TRBV7-9 with TRBJ1-5; maybe TRBD1 (5 bases). The CDR3 spans 16 residues. Germline V gives CDR1 SEHNR, CDR2 FQNEAQ (reference sequence). V was trimmed by 1 base and J by 5 bases, leaving 15 bases between them. Here the CDR3 reads CASSLGAGRGHQPQHF. CDR3 DNA: TGTGCCAGCAGCTTAGGTGCAGGGCGTGGGCATCAGCCCCAGCATTTT.

The rearrangement uses TRBV5-1 and TRBJ1-2, with no clear D. V lost 0 bases to trimming and J lost 7 bases, with 13 bases between them. Per germline, CDR1 SGHRS and CDR2 YFSETQ. The CDR3 has 14 amino acids. This CDR3 is CASSLVVLTGGYTF. In nucleotides, the CDR3 is TGCGCCAGCAGCTTGGTCGTCCTAACTGGTGGCTACACCTTC.

The chain joins TRBV27 to TRBJ1-5, with 9 bases identical to TRBD1. The germline CDR1 and CDR2 sequences are MNHEY and SMNVEV (reference sequence). The CDR3 runs to 16 residues. V shed 5 bases, J shed 6 bases, and the junction held 11 bases outside the gene matches. CDR3 residues: CASSLTTGGGGQPQHF. CDR3 coding DNA: TGTGCCAGCAGTCTCACAACAGGGGGCGGGGGTCAGCCCCAGCATTTT.

The genes are TRBV28 and TRBJ1-2; TRBD1 aligns across 7 bases. Germline CDR1 is MDHEN and CDR2 is SYDVKM. J was trimmed by 5 bases and V by 5 bases; bases with no gene match: 8. The CDR3 is 14 residues long. The DNA for the CDR3 is TGTGCCAGCAGTCCTCCTGGACAGGTGTATGGCTACACCTTC. This codes for CASSPPGQVYGYTF.

V gene TRBV6-5 combines with J gene TRBJ2-1; 8 bases match TRBD2. The CDR3 consists of 14 residues. Germline V gene sequence: CDR1 MNHEY, CDR2 SVGAGI. DNA of the CDR3: TGTGCGAGCGGTAGGAGCGGGAGCTACAATGAGCAGTTCTTC. Translation: CASGRSGSYNEQFF.

This chain links TRBV30 with TRBJ1-4, with unresolved D. Germline V gene lookup returns CDR1 GTSNPN and CDR2 SVGIG (reference sequence). V was clipped by 0 bases and J by 4 bases, with 15 bases between them. The CDR3 extends over 16 amino acids. CDR3 loop: CAWSVFRAPINEKLFF. The CDR3 DNA reads as TGTGCCTGGAGTGTATTTAGAGCGCCTATTAATGAAAAACTGTTTTTT.

This chain uses TRBV30 with TRBJ1-6, with a tentative D call TRBD1 (5 bases). The germline CDR1 and CDR2 sequences are GTSNPN and SVGIG (reference sequence). This CDR3 spans 13 amino acids. V was cut by 4 bases and J by 7 bases, with 11 bases left in between. CDR3 DNA sequence: TGTGCCTGGAACGGGGGTGGGAATTCACCCCTCCACTTT. As protein: CAWNGGGNSPLHF.

This clone was observed once. The rearrangement uses TRBV5-8 and TRBJ1-5, with D possibly matching TRBD1 (5 bases). This CDR3 contains 15 residues. Per germline, CDR1 SGHTS and CDR2 YDEGEE. V was clipped by 0 bases and J by 5 bases, with 12 bases between them. The CDR3 nucleotides read TGTGCCAGCAGCTTGGGGGGCGGCTCAGATCAGCCCCAGCATTTT. It is translated as CASSLGGGSDQPQHF.

This chain links TRBV10-2 with TRBJ2-7, with D possibly TRBD2 on 6 matching bases. The CDR3 length is 11 residues. V lost 8 bases and J 4 bases, leaving 9 bases between the germline ends. In germline, CDR1 is WSHSY, CDR2 SAAADI. The CDR3 region is CASGGWYEQYF. DNA of the CDR3: TGCGCCAGCGGGGGGTGGTACGAGCAGTACTTC.

J is TRBJ2-3 and V is TRBV24-1; D is unclear. V dropped 4 bases and J dropped 4 bases, with 5 bases sitting between them. The CDR3 extends over 12 amino acids. Looked up from germline, CDR1 is KGHDR and CDR2 is SFDVKD. CDR3 sequence: CATSDPADTQYF. CDR3 DNA sequence: TGTGCCACCAGTGACCCGGCAGATACGCAGTATTTT.

This clone was detected only once. In DNA form, the CDR3 reads TGCAGCGTTATGGGGACTTCCCTGGGCGAGCAGTACTTC. Encoded protein: CSVMGTSLGEQYF. V and J are TRBV29-1 and TRBJ2-7, with a weak D call TRBD2 (6 bases). Deletions cut 5 bases from V and 6 bases from J, with 17 bases between. Germline CDR1 SQVTM, CDR2 ANQGSEA. This CDR3 spans 13 amino acids.